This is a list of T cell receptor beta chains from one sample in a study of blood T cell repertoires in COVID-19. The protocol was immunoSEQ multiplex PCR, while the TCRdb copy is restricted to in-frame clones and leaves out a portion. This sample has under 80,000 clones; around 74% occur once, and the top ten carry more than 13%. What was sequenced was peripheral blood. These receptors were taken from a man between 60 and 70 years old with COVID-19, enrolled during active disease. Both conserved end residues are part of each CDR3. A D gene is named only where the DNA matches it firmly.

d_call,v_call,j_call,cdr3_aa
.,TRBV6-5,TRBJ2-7,CTTQLRMGGEQYF
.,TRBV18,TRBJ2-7,CASSLGEGSVEQYF
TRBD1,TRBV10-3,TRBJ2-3,CAISESLTGEDTQYF
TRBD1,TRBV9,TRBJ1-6,CASSPSGGSYNSPLHF
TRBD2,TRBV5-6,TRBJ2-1,CASSLDYTSGGHNEQFF
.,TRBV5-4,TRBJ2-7,CASSLQSGNYEQYF
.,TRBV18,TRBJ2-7,CASSRQGDNEQYF
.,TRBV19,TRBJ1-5,CASRAVRNQPQHF
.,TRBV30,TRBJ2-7,CARSDGEAYEQYF
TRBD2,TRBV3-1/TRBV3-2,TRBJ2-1,CASSHSGRATNEQFF
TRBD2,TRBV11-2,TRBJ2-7,CASSLVSGEYEQYF
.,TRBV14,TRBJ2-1,CASSQRETHNEQFF
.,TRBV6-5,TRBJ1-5,CASSRVKSNQPQHF
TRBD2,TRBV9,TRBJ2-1,CASSVTHRLAVYNEQFF
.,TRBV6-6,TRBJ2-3,CASSYSSSESTDTQYF
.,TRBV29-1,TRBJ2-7,CSVEDGAGDSYEQYF
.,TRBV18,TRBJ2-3,CASSPSPGTDTQYF
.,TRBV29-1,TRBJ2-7,CSVNPSGTPWDEQYF